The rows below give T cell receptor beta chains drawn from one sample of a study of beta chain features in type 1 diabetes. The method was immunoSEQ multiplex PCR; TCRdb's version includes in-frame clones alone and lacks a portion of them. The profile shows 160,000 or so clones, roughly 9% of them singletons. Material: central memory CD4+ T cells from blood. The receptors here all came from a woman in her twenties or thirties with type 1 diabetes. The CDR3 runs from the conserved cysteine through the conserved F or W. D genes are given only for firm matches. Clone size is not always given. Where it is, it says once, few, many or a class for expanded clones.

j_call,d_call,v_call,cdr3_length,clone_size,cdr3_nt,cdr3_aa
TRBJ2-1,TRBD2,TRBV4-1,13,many,TGCGCCAGCAGCCGACCACCGGCGGGAGGAAAGTTCTTC,CASSRPPAGGKFF
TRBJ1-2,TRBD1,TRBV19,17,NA,TGTGCCAGTAGTACCGACCCGACAGGGGGCTATTCCTATGGCTACACCTTC,CASSTDPTGGYSYGYTF
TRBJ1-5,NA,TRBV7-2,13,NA,TGTGCCAGCAGTGGAGTGAGAGATCAGCCCCAGCATTTT,CASSGVRDQPQHF
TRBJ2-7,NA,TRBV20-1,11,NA,TGCAGTGCCCTGAGTCGGTACGAGCAGTACTTC,CSALSRYEQYF
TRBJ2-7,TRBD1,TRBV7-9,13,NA,TGTGCCAGCAGCTTTTATCAGGGGGACGAGCAGTACTTC,CASSFYQGDEQYF
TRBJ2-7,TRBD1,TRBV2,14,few,TGTGCCAGCATGGGACAGGGGGCAAGTTACGAGCAGTACTTC,CASMGQGASYEQYF
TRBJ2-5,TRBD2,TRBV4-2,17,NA,TGTGCCAGCAGCTGGGGACTAGCGGGAGGGGGACAAGAGACCCAGTACTTC,CASSWGLAGGGQETQYF
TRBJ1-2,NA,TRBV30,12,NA,TGTGCCTGGGGACAGATTAACTATGGCTACACCTTC,CAWGQINYGYTF
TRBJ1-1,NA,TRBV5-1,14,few,TGCGCCAGCAGACCACAGGGAGTGGTCACTGAAGCTTTCTTT,CASRPQGVVTEAFF
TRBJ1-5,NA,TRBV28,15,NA,TGTGCCAGCAGTTCCCCCTGGGGGGGGCCCACTCCCCAGCATTTT,CASSSPWGGPTPQHF
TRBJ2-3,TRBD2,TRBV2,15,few,TGTGCCAGCATCCGGACTAGCGGGAGCACAGATACGCAGTATTTT,CASIRTSGSTDTQYF
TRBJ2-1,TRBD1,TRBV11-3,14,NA,TGTGCCAGCAGCCGGACAGGGGGACGTAATGAGCAGTTCTTC,CASSRTGGRNEQFF
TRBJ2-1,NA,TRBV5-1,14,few,TGCGCCAGCACCCAGAGCGGAGCTGAGGATGAGCAGTTCTTC,CASTQSGAEDEQFF
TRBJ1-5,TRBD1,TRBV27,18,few,TGTGCCAGCAGTTTCTCGTCGACAGGGAAGGTAGCGGATCAGCCCCAGCATTTT,CASSFSSTGKVADQPQHF
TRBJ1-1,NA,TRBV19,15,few,TGTGCCAGTAGTATAGCGCGGGGGGTGAACACTGAAGCTTTCTTT,CASSIARGVNTEAFF
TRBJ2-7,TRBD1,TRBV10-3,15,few,TGTGCCATCAGTGAAGAGGGGACAGGGTACCACGAGCAGTACTTC,CAISEEGTGYHEQYF
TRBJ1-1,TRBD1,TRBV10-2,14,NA,TGCGCCAGCACCTCGACAGGGTTAATAGTCGAGGCTTTCTTT,CASTSTGLIVEAFF
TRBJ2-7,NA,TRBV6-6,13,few,TGTGCCAGCATTCATACTAGGCCCTACGAGCAGTACTTC,CASIHTRPYEQYF
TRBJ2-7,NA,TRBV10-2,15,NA,TGCGCCAGCAGTGAGTCGATTCCACTAGAGCTCGAGCAGTACTTC,CASSESIPLELEQYF
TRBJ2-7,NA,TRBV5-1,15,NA,TGCGCCAGCAGCCCGGGTAGCGGAAGCTCCTACGAGCAGTACTTC,CASSPGSGSSYEQYF
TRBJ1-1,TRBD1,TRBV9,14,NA,TGTGCCAGCAGCCCCTCCGGACAGGACACTGAAGCTTTCTTT,CASSPSGQDTEAFF
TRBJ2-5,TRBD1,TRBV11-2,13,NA,TGTGCCAGCAGCTTTACAGGGGAGGAGACCCAGTACTTC,CASSFTGEETQYF
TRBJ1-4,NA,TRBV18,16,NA,TGTGCCAGCTCACCCCGACTAACAAGGGAAGGCGAAAAACTGTTTTTT,CASSPRLTREGEKLFF
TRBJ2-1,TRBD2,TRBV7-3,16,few,TGTGCCAGCGGCATGGGTTTAGCGGGAGGGTTCAGTGAGCAGTTCTTC,CASGMGLAGGFSEQFF